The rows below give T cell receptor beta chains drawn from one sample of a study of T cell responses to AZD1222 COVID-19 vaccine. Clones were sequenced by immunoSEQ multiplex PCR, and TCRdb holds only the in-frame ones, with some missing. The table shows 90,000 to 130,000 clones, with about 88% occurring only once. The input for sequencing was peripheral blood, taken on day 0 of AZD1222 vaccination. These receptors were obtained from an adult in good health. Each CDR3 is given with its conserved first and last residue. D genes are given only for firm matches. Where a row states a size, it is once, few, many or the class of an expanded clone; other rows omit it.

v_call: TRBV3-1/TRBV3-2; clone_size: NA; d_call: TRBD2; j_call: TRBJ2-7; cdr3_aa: CASSPWTSGSYEQYF; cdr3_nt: TGTGCCAGCAGCCCCTGGACTAGCGGCTCCTACGAGCAGTACTTC
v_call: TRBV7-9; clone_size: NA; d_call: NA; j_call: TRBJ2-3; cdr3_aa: CASTSGDSSFGTDTQYF; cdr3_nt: TGTGCCAGCACCTCGGGGGACTCTTCGTTTGGTACAGATACGCAGTATTTT
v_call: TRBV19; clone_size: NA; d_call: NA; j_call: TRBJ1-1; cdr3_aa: CASRPVRDGNTEAFF; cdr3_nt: TGTGCCAGTAGGCCCGTCCGGGACGGAAACACTGAAGCTTTCTTT
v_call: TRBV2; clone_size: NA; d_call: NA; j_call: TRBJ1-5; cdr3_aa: CARGKTGGNQPQHF; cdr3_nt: TGTGCCAGGGGTAAGACAGGTGGCAATCAGCCCCAGCATTTT
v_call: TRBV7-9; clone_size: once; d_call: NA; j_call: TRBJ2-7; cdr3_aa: CASSFPGPPYEQYF; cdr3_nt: TGTGCCAGCAGCTTCCCTGGCCCTCCCTACGAGCAGTACTTC
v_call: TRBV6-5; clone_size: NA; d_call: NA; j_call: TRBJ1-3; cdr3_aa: CASLLGNAGNTIYF; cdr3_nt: TGTGCCAGCCTCCTAGGGAACGCTGGAAACACCATATATTTT
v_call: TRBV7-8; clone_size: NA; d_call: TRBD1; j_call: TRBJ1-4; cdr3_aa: CASSRTGVEKLFF; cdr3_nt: TGTGCCAGCAGCCGGACAGGGGTGGAAAAACTGTTTTTT
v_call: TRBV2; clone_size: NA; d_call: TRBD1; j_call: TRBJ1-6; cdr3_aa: CASSDRDRANSPLHF; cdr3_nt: TGTGCCAGCAGTGACCGGGACAGGGCGAATTCACCCCTCCACTTT
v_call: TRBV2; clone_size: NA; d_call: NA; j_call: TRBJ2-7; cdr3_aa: CASSPSYEQYF; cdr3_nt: TGTGCCAGCAGCCCATCCTACGAGCAGTACTTC
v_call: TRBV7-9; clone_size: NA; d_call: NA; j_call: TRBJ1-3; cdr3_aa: CASSFGREGNTIYF; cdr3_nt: TGTGCCAGCAGCTTTGGCAGGGAAGGGAACACCATATATTTT
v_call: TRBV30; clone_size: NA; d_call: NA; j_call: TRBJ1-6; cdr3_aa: CAWREGRNSPLHF; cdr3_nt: TGTGCCTGGAGGGAAGGACGGAATTCACCCCTCCACTTT
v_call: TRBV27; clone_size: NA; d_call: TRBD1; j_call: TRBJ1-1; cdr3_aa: CASSPRTGGFPEAFF; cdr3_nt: TGTGCCAGCAGTCCCCGGACAGGGGGCTTCCCTGAAGCTTTCTTT
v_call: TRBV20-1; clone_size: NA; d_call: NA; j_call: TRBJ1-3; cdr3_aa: CSASIRTGNTIYF; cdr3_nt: TGCAGTGCTAGTATCCGGACTGGAAACACCATATATTTT
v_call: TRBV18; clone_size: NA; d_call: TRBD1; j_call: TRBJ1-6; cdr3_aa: CASSPQGAGSPLHF; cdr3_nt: TGTGCCAGCTCACCACAGGGGGCTGGGTCACCCCTCCACTTT
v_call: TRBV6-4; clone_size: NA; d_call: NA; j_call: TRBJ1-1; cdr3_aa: CASSEEWGTEAFF; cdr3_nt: TGTGCCAGCAGTGAGGAGTGGGGCACTGAAGCTTTCTTT
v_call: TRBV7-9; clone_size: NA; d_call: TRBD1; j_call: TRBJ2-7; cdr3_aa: CASSERDSSYEQYF; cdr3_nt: TGTGCCAGCAGCGAACGGGACAGCTCCTACGAGCAGTACTTC
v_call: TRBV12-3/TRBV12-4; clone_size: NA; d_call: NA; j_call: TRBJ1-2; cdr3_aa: CASSVQPNYGYTF; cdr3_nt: TGTGCCAGCAGCGTACAGCCTAACTATGGCTACACCTTC
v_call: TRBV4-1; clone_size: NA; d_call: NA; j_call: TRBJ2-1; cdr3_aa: CASSQASTGLNEQFF; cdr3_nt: TGCGCCAGCAGCCAAGCCTCCACGGGGTTAAATGAGCAGTTCTTC
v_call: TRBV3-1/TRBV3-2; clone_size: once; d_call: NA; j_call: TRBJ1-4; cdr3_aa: CASSQDPWRNEKLFF; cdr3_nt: TGTGCCAGCAGCCAAGACCCCTGGCGCAATGAAAAACTGTTTTTT
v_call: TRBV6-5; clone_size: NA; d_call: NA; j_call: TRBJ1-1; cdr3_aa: CASSLGTEAFF; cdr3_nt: TGTGCCAGCAGTCTGGGGACCGAAGCTTTCTTT
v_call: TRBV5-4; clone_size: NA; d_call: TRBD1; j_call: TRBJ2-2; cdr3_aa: CASSAGGQVNAGELFF; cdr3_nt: TGTGCCAGCAGCGCGGGTGGACAGGTTAACGCCGGGGAGCTGTTTTTT
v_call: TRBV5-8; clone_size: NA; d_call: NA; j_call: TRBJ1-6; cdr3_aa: CASSGEGLVSPLHF; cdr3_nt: TGTGCCAGCAGCGGGGAGGGGTTAGTTTCACCCCTCCACTTT
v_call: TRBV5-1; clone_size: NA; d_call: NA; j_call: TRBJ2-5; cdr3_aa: CASSLALRTGRNLETQYF; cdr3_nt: TGCGCCAGCAGCTTGGCCCTACGGACCGGTAGGAACCTCGAGACCCAGTACTTC